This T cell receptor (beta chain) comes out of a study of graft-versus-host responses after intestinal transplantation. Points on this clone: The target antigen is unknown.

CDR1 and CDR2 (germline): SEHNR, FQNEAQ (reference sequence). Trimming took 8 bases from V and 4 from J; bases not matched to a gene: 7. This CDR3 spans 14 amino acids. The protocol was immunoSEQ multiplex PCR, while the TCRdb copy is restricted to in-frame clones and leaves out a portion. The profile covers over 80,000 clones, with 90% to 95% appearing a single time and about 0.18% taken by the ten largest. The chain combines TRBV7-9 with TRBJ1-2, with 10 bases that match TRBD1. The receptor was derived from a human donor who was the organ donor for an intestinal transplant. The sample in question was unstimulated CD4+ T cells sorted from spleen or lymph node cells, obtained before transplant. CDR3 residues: CASGRQGAGYGYTF. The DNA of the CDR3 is TGTGCCAGCGGTCGACAGGGGGCAGGCTATGGCTACACCTTC.